Shown below are 16 T cell receptor beta chains from a single sample sequenced in a study of beta chain features in type 1 diabetes. These receptors' targets are unknown. All of the isolated RNA was reverse transcribed, so expressed TCRB transcripts were sequenced. TCRdb's copy holds only in-frame clones and misses some; the assay was immunoSEQ multiplex PCR. The sample shows tens of thousands of clones, 66% of them seen only once. Notes on the study in general: TCRB CDR3s were moderately but significantly shorter in Type 1 diabetes patients in all four CD4+ subsets.

The sample comprised Tregs from blood. Receptor source: a man aged 25-45 years with type 1 diabetes. Some clones in this sample may be carry-over from other donors' samples.

The chain couples TRBV5-4 to TRBJ1-5; D unclear. V dropped 0 bases and J dropped 7 bases, with 8 bases sitting between them. Germline V CDR1 and CDR2: SGHNT, YYREEE (reference sequence). The CDR3 has 13 residues. The CDR3 DNA follows: TGTGCCAGCAGCTTGGGAGAGGGACAGCCCCAGCATTTT. This codes for CASSLGEGQPQHF.

This clone was counted between two and nine times. The chain is built from TRBV28 and TRBJ2-5; 8 nucleotides line up with TRBD2. The CDR3 spans 17 residues. Trimming took 6 bases from V and 2 from J; bases not matched to a gene: 14. Germline CDR1 MDHEN, CDR2 SYDVKM. The DNA for the CDR3 is TGTGCCAGCAGCCGTCAAGTTAGGGAGCGGGGGCAAGAGACCCAGTACTTC. Its protein is CASSRQVRERGQETQYF.

This clone was found a few times. V gene TRBV6-5 combines with J gene TRBJ2-5; D unclear. Trimming pared 5 bases from V and 0 bases from J, leaving 4 bases between. Per germline, CDR1 MNHEY and CDR2 SVGAGI. CDR3 length equals 12 residues. The CDR3 spells CASSEYQETQYF. For the CDR3, the DNA is TGTGCCAGCAGTGAGTACCAAGAGACCCAGTACTTC.

The chain is built from TRBV7-9 and TRBJ1-5; D is undetermined. The CDR3 length is 15 residues. Trimming left V 5 bases short and J 0 bases short, with 11 bases between. CDR1 is SEHNR, CDR2 FQNEAQ, per germline (reference sequence). The CDR3 sequence: CASSPGVNSNQPQHF. CDR3 bases: TGTGCCAGCAGCCCCGGGGTCAATAGCAATCAGCCCCAGCATTTT.

The V call is TRBV6-1, the J call TRBJ1-5; D is ambiguous. This CDR3 is 12 amino acids long. Germline V gene sequence: CDR1 MNHNS, CDR2 SASEGT. Trimming stripped 2 bases from V and 7 bases from J, with 6 bases between. The CDR3 region is CASSEHVQPQHF. The DNA of the CDR3 is TGTGCCAGCAGTGAACATGTCCAGCCCCAGCATTTT.

The chain carries TRBV18 and TRBJ1-1; perhaps TRBD1 as D (5 bases). Per the germline V gene, CDR1 is KGHSH and CDR2 is LQKENI. Trimming left V 1 base short and J 5 bases short, with 14 bases between. The CDR3 loop spans 15 amino acids. CDR3 DNA sequence: TGTGCCAGCTCACCACGGGAGGGGACGGGAACTGAAGCTTTCTTT. Protein: CASSPREGTGTEAFF.

The chain employs TRBV4-1 and TRBJ1-2; 9 bases are a match to TRBD1. The V segment lost 4 bases and the J segment 4 bases; nucleotides outside the gene matches: 10. Looked up from germline, CDR1 is MGHRA and CDR2 is YSYEKL. The CDR3 extends over 16 amino acids. CDR3 sequence: CASSPMGTGSSYGYTF. Here the CDR3 DNA reads TGCGCCAGCAGCCCCATGGGGACAGGGAGTAGCTATGGCTACACCTTC.

V and J are TRBV10-2 and TRBJ1-2; TRBD1 aligns across 7 bases. With 6 bases clipped from V and 6 bases from J, the junction kept 10 bases outside the gene matches. The CDR3 sequence is 14 residues long. Germline lookup yields CDR1 WSHSY and CDR2 SAAADI. CDR3 sequence: CASRMAGGSDGYTF. The DNA of the CDR3 is TGCGCCAGCAGGATGGCAGGGGGGTCGGATGGCTACACCTTC.

The V and J genes are TRBV6-5 and TRBJ1-4; D call uncertain. The ends were cut back, 6 bases at V and 0 bases at J, with 11 bases in the middle. CDR1 is MNHEY and CDR2 is SVGAGI in the germline V gene. The CDR3 loop spans 15 amino acids. This chain's CDR3 is CASSPMGATNEKLFF. The CDR3 DNA sequence: TGTGCCAGCAGCCCTATGGGAGCAACTAATGAAAAACTGTTTTTT.

This clone was counted a few times. This chain uses TRBV4-3 with TRBJ2-5; 12 bases map to TRBD1. Trimming removed 3 bases from V and 4 bases from J; junction bases left unmatched: 3. This CDR3 has 15 residues. Germline CDR1 is LGHNA and CDR2 is YSLEER. In DNA form, the CDR3 reads TGCGCCAGCAGCCACGGGACAGGGGGCTCAGAGACCCAGTACTTC. This sequence encodes CASSHGTGGSETQYF.

The chain is built from TRBV29-1 and TRBJ1-2; TRBD1 might be the D (5 bases). Per germline, CDR1 SQVTM and CDR2 ANQGSEA. The CDR3 spans 11 residues. Trimming stripped 4 bases from V and 7 bases from J, with 10 bases between. This CDR3 is CSVVPGVGYTF. CDR3 in DNA: TGCAGCGTTGTGCCGGGGGTTGGCTACACCTTC. Drawing the rest from reference TRBV29-1 and TRBJ1-2, the complete variable domain is SAVISQKPSRDICQRGTSLTIQCQVDSQVTMMFWYRQQPGQSLTLIATANQGSEATYESGFVIDKFPISRPNLTFSTLTVSNMSPEDSSIYLCSVVPGVGYTFGSGTRLTVV.

A remark on this clone: The germline gene is not matched at one end of the junction; a read error may be the cause. The chain recombines TRBV30 with TRBJ2-3; D possibly corresponds to TRBD1 (5 bases). Germline V gene lookup returns CDR1 GTSNPN and CDR2 SVGIG (reference sequence). The CDR3 runs 12 residues. The CDR3 DNA follows: TGTGCCAGGAGTCCAGGGCCAGATACGCAGTATTTT. Translating it yields CARSPGPDTQYF.

The chain links TRBV27 to TRBJ1-2; D unresolved. Trimming shortened V by 6 bases and J by 8 bases, and 13 bases separated the two germline ends. CDR3 length equals 12 residues. CDR1 MNHEY and CDR2 SMNVEV come from the germline V gene (reference sequence). For the CDR3, the DNA is TGTGCCAGCAGAATGAATACGGGAGGCTACACCTTC. This encodes CASRMNTGGYTF.

V is TRBV6-6 and J is TRBJ1-3, with 10 positions matching TRBD1. The V gene's germline CDR1 is MNHNY and CDR2 SVGAGI (reference sequence). The V segment lost 6 bases and the J segment 2 bases; nucleotides outside the gene matches: 7. This CDR3 has 16 amino acids. The DNA of the CDR3 is TGTGCCAGCAGGCTGACAGGGGGCCGCACTGGAAACACCATATATTTT. Its protein is CASRLTGGRTGNTIYF.

This chain's CDR3 is CASSWRGGGTDTQYF. CDR3 DNA: TGTGCCAGCAGCTGGCGCGGGGGAGGCACAGATACGCAGTATTTT. V gene TRBV7-2 combines with J gene TRBJ2-3; 7 bases fit TRBD2. After removal of 4 bases from V and 1 base from J, the junction contained 5 bases not matched to a gene. Germline values: CDR1 SGHTA, CDR2 FQGNSA. The CDR3 has 15 residues. The entire variable domain, with the rest obtained from reference TRBV7-2 and TRBJ2-3, is as follows: GAGVSQSPSNKVTEKGKDVELRCDPISGHTALYWYRQSLGQGLEFLIYFQGNSAPDKSGLPSDRFSAERTGGSVSTLTIQRTQQEDSAVYLCASSWRGGGTDTQYFGPGTRLTVL.

This clone was counted only a few times. J is TRBJ1-4 and V is TRBV2; 8 nucleotides align to TRBD1. Germline CDR1 and CDR2: SNHLY and FYNNEI. The trim removed 8 bases at V and 8 bases at J, leaving 7 bases unmatched. The CDR3 has 13 amino acids. The CDR3 spells CASLRGLGEKLFF. DNA for the CDR3: TGTGCCAGCCTCAGGGGGCTGGGAGAAAAACTGTTTTTT.